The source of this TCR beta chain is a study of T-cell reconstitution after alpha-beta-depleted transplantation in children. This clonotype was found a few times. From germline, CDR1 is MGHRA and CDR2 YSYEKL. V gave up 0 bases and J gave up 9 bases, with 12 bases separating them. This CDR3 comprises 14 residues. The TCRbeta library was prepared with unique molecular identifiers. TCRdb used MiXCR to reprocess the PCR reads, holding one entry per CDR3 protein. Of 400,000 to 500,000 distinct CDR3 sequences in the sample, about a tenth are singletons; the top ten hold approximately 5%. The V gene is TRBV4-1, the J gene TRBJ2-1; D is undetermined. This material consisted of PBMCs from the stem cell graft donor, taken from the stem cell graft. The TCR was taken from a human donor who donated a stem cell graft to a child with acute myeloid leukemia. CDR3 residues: CASSQEKMGTEQFF. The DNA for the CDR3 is TGCGCCAGCAGCCAAGAAAAGATGGGAACTGAGCAGTTCTTC.